This T cell receptor beta chain was profiled in a study of cytomegalovirus exposure and HLA in healthy donors. This CDR3 has 17 amino acids. Germline assignment: CDR1 MDHEN and CDR2 SYDVKM. Trimming removed 4 bases from V and 3 bases from J, with 20 bases in between. Comments on this clone: Its matching antigen is unknown.

Whole-study findings and limits: Because they were indistinguishable, some V segments, including TRBV6-2 and TRBV6-3, were excluded. Segments of the TCR beta V type were, in most cases, productive about 87% or about 30% of the time in an earlier analysis. Analysis was carried out at a later point, and it linked a missense DCLRE1C variant to TCR beta V- and J-gene trimming. An observed cluster of highly shared sequence variants was recorded as a likely sequencing artifact.

Researchers ran the PCR with 60 Vbeta and 13 Jbeta primers. Measured with immunoSEQ multiplex PCR; TCRdb has only the in-frame clones, and not every one. The table shows about 120,000 clones, with around four fifths occurring only once. This receptor was identified in a man in his fifties or sixties in good health and CMV-seropositive. The sequencing input was PBMCs. The rearrangement uses TRBV28 and TRBJ2-3, with D maybe TRBD2 (7 bases). CDR3 in amino acids: CASSSLRGRARTDTQYF. DNA for the CDR3: TGTGCCAGCAGTTCTCTTAGGGGGAGGGCCAGGACAGATACGCAGTATTTT.